The clone carrying this T cell receptor beta chain was seen a handful of times. What it binds is not known. The germline CDR1 and CDR2 sequences are ENHRY and SYGVKD. CDR3 length: 12 amino acids. V was trimmed by 3 bases and J by 8 bases, leaving 10 bases between them. A single record per CDR3 protein comes from TCRdb applying MiXCR to the 5' RACE reads. The table lists about 50,000 distinct CDR3 sequences, 17% of them singletons. Whole-study findings and limits: Larger-cohort validation covered only one TCR beta V-J rearrangement. Tumor Treg TCRs overlapped most with tumor naive CD4+ cells.

The gene calls are TRBV10-3 and TRBJ1-2; the D gene is possibly TRBD1 (6 bases). Sequencing used naive CD4+ T cells sorted from blood. Stated subset: naive CD4+ T cells, CD4+CD45RA+CD25-. The origin of this receptor is a female donor with breast cancer. In nucleotides, the CDR3 is TGTGCCATCAGTGAAGGGGGGGACGGCTACACCTTC. It specifies CAISEGGDGYTF.